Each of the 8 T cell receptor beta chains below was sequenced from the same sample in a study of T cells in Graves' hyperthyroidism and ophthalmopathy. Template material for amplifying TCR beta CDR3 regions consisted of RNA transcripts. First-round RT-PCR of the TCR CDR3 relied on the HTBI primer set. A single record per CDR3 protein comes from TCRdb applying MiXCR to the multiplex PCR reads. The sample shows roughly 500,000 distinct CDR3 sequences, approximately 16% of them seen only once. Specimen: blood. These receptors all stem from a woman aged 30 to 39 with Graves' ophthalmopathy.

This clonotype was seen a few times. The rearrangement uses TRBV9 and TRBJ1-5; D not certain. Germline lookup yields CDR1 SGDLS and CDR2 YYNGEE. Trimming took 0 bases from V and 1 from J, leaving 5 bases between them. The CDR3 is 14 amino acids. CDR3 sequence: CASSVAGSNQPQHF. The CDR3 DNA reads TGTGCCAGCAGCGTAGCCGGGAGCAATCAGCCCCAGCATTTT. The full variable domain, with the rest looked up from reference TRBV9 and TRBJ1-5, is DSGVTQTPKHLITATGQRVTLRCSPRSGDLSVYWYQQSLDQGLQFLIQYYNGEERAKGNILERFSAQQFPDLHSELNLSSLELGDSALYFCASSVAGSNQPQHFGDGTRLSIL.

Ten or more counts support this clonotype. The CDR3, as DNA: TGTGCCAGCAGGCCTGACAGGGGAAACACCGGGGAGCTGTTTTTT. Residues: CASRPDRGNTGELFF. V usage is TRBV12-3 or TRBV12-4 and J usage is TRBJ2-2, with 8 bases aligning to TRBD1. The V gene end was trimmed by 6 bases and the J gene end by 2 bases; junction bases not matched to a gene: 5. The CDR3 totals 15 residues.

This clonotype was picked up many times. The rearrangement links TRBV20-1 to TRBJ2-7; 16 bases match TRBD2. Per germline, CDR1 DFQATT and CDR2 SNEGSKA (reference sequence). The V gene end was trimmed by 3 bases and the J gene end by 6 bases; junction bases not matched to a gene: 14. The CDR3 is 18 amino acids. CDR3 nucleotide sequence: TGCAGTGCTAGTGGGGTAATCGGGACTAGCGGGAGGGCCGGCGAGCAGTACTTC. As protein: CSASGVIGTSGRAGEQYF.

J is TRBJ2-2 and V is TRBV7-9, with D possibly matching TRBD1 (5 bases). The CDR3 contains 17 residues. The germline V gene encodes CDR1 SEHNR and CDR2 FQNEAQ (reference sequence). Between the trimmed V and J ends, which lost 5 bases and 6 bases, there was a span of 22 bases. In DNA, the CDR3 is TGTGCCAGCAGCCTCCGACAGCCTATGAACAACCCCGGGGAGCTGTTTTTT. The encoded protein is CASSLRQPMNNPGELFF.

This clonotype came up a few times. The CDR3 loop reads CASSPGRGDTQYF. The DNA of the CDR3 is TGTGCCAGCAGCCCCGGGAGGGGCGATACGCAGTATTTT. This chain uses TRBV3-1 with TRBJ2-3; 8 nucleotides agree with TRBD2. Unmatched junction bases numbered 3, after V lost 4 bases and J lost 6 bases. Germline V CDR1 and CDR2: LGHDT, YNNKEL (reference sequence). The CDR3 runs to 13 residues.

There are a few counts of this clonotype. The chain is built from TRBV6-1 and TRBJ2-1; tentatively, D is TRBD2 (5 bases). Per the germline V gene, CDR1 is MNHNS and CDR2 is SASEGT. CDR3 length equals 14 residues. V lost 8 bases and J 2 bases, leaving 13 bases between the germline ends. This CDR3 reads CASLPEAAYNEQFF. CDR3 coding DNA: TGTGCCAGCCTCCCAGAAGCGGCCTACAATGAGCAGTTCTTC.

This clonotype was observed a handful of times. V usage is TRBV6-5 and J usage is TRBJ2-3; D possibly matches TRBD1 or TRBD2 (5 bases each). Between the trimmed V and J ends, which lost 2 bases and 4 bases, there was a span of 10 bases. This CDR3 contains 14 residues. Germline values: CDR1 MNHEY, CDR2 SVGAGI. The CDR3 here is CASSYQLGADTQYF. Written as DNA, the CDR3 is TGTGCCAGCAGTTACCAGTTGGGGGCAGATACGCAGTATTTT.

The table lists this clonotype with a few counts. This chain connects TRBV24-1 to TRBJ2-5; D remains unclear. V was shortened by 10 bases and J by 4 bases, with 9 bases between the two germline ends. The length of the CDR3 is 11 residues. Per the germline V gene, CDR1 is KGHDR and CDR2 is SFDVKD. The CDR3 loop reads CATGSSETQYF. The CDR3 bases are TGTGCCACAGGGTCATCAGAGACCCAGTACTTC.